One and the same sample provided the 23 T cell receptor beta chains below, sequenced in a study of graft-versus-host responses after intestinal transplantation. The repertoire was sequenced with immunoSEQ multiplex PCR; TCRdb's copy has only in-frame clones and lacks some. Of around 71,000 clones in the sample, about 94% were seen once. Their cognate antigens are unknown. The sample consisted of unstimulated CD8+ T cells sorted from spleen or lymph node cells, taken before intestinal transplant. These receptors came from a human donor who received an intestinal transplant.

The chain has TRBV10-3 and TRBJ2-1, with D uncertain. CDR3 length: 14 residues. The V end lost 0 bases, the J end lost 10 bases, and 13 bases lay between the germline ends. Germline lookup yields CDR1 ENHRY and CDR2 SYGVKD. The CDR3 spells CAISESGLGREQFF. CDR3 nucleotide sequence: TGTGCCATCAGTGAGTCTGGATTGGGCAGGGAGCAGTTCTTC.

This clone was seen a few times. The chain is built from TRBV2 and TRBJ1-2; tentatively, D is TRBD1 (6 bases). Germline V gene sequence: CDR1 SNHLY, CDR2 FYNNEI. The CDR3 spans 14 residues. Trimming pared 2 bases from V and 3 bases from J, leaving 10 bases between. The CDR3 DNA is TGTGCCAGCAGTGAACGAGGGGGGGACTATGGCTACACCTTC. It translates to CASSERGGDYGYTF.

This clone was counted a single time. V and J are TRBV28 and TRBJ2-7; TRBD2 matches at 14 bases. The CDR3 consists of 21 residues. With 4 bases clipped from V and 3 bases from J, the junction kept 20 bases outside the gene matches. The germline V gene has CDR1 MDHEN and CDR2 SYDVKM. The CDR3 DNA follows: TGTGCCAGCAGTTGGAATGAAAGGGGACTAGCGGGAGTCAGTAGTAACTACGAGCAGTACTTC. Translating gives CASSWNERGLAGVSSNYEQYF.

The genes are TRBV2 and TRBJ1-1, with D uncertain. V lost 6 bases, J lost 3 bases, and 17 bases lay in between. The CDR3 extends over 15 amino acids. Per the germline V gene, CDR1 is SNHLY and CDR2 is FYNNEI. The CDR3 DNA follows: TGTGCCAGCAGGACTGACCGATCCAAGGACACTGAAGCTTTCTTT. Its protein is CASRTDRSKDTEAFF.

The chain uses TRBV27 and TRBJ1-2; 7 positions match TRBD1. The CDR3 is 15 residues long. The V gene's germline CDR1 is MNHEY and CDR2 SMNVEV (reference sequence). J was trimmed by 5 bases and V by 2 bases; bases with no gene match: 8. CDR3 bases: TGTGCCAGCAGTTTAGCCGTCCCGGGACAGTATGGCTACACCTTC. It specifies CASSLAVPGQYGYTF.

The chain is built from TRBV6-4 and TRBJ2-6; 8 bases match TRBD1. The CDR3 extends over 17 amino acids. Germline lookup yields CDR1 MRHNA and CDR2 SNTAGT. V was pared by 2 bases and J by 2 bases, with 5 bases of the junction left unmatched. The CDR3 DNA reads TGTGCCAGCAGTGACGGGACAGGTGGAGCTGGGGCCAACGTCCTGACTTTC. Amino acid sequence: CASSDGTGGAGANVLTF.

In DNA, the CDR3 is TGTGCCTGGAGTGTAGGGCGGGAGGGGCCGTTCTTC. This translates into CAWSVGREGPFF. This rearrangement joins TRBV30 to TRBJ2-1; 9 bases line up with TRBD2. CDR3 size: 12 residues. Germline lookup yields CDR1 GTSNPN and CDR2 SVGIG (reference sequence). V was clipped by 0 bases and J by 15 bases; unmatched bases: 6.

The chain has TRBV7-8 and TRBJ2-1; D could derive from TRBD1 or TRBD2 (5 bases each). Germline V CDR1 and CDR2: SGHVS, FQNEAQ. The CDR3 has 16 amino acids. V lost 1 base and J lost 2, with 12 bases in between. The CDR3 region has the DNA TGTGCCAGCAGCTTAGTCGACGGGACCCCCTACAATGAGCAGTTCTTC. Its translation: CASSLVDGTPYNEQFF.

V usage is TRBV9 and J usage is TRBJ2-7; TRBD2 is a possible D gene (5 bases). V was shortened by 0 bases and J by 12 bases, with 19 bases between the two germline ends. In germline, CDR1 is SGDLS, CDR2 YYNGEE. The CDR3 contains 14 residues. The CDR3 protein is CASSVGQAPVGLYF. The DNA of the CDR3 is TGTGCCAGCAGCGTAGGCCAGGCCCCCGTTGGACTGTACTTC. Combining the CDR3 with reference TRBV9 and TRBJ2-7 gives the whole variable domain DSGVTQTPKHLITATGQRVTLRCSPRSGDLSVYWYQQSLDQGLQFLIQYYNGEERAKGNILERFSAQQFPDLHSELNLSSLELGDSALYFCASSVGQAPVGLYFGPGTRLTVT.

The chain employs TRBV30 and TRBJ2-7, with D hard to call. V lost 3 bases to trimming and J lost 2 bases, with 8 bases between them. The CDR3 has 12 amino acids. CDR1 and CDR2 (germline): GTSNPN, SVGIG (reference sequence). The CDR3 loop reads CAWRELAYEQYF. The CDR3 DNA reads as TGTGCCTGGAGGGAGCTTGCCTACGAGCAGTACTTC. Supplemented by reference TRBV30 and TRBJ2-7, the full variable domain reads SQTIHQWPATLVQPVGSPLSLECTVEGTSNPNLYWYRQAAGRGLQLLFYSVGIGQISSEVPQNLSASRPQDRQFILSSKKLLLSDSGFYLCAWRELAYEQYFGPGTRLTVT.

The chain uses TRBV2 and TRBJ1-1; D is unresolved. CDR3 length: 15 residues. Per germline, CDR1 SNHLY and CDR2 FYNNEI. The V end was cut by 0 bases, the J end by 0 bases, with 8 bases between. The DNA for the CDR3 is TGTGCCAGCAGTGAAGCGCTTTTATTGAACACTGAAGCTTTCTTT. This gives the protein CASSEALLLNTEAFF.

J is TRBJ1-5 and V is TRBV9; the D gene is possibly TRBD1 (5 bases). CDR1 SGDLS and CDR2 YYNGEE come from the germline V gene. Trimming took off 3 bases at V and 3 bases at J, with 10 bases between the two ends. The CDR3 sequence is 14 residues long. The CDR3 region is CASSADSYNQPQHF. The CDR3 DNA reads TGTGCCAGCAGCGCTGACAGTTACAATCAGCCCCAGCATTTT.

The rearrangement joins TRBV28 to TRBJ1-5; TRBD1 matches 9 bases. The CDR3 contains 18 residues. Germline V gene data show CDR1 as MDHEN and CDR2 as SYDVKM. J was trimmed by 1 base and V by 3 bases; bases with no gene match: 10. CDR3 sequence (DNA): TGTGCCAGCAGTTTCCTTGGACAGGGGTTCGGGAGCAATCAGCCCCAGCATTTT. It yields the protein CASSFLGQGFGSNQPQHF.

The chain combines TRBV28 with TRBJ2-1, with TRBD2 identical over 11 bases. Germline loops: CDR1 MDHEN, CDR2 SYDVKM. With 6 bases clipped from V and 3 bases from J, the junction kept 7 bases outside the gene matches. The CDR3 spans 16 residues. The CDR3 DNA sequence: TGTGCCAGCAGCCATTTAGCGGGAGGGATCTACAATGAGCAGTTCTTC. Amino acid sequence: CASSHLAGGIYNEQFF.

This clone showed up just a few times. The chain recombines TRBV6-6 with TRBJ1-4; no clear D gene. With 0 bases removed from V and 6 bases from J, the gap between germline ends came to 8 bases. The CDR3 is made up of 14 amino acids. Germline lookup yields CDR1 MNHNY and CDR2 SVGAGI (reference sequence). This chain's CDR3 is CASSYSRRDEKLFF. CDR3 sequence (DNA): TGTGCCAGCAGTTACTCTCGGCGGGATGAAAAACTGTTTTTT.

This chain uses TRBV2 with TRBJ2-3; the match to TRBD2 covers 13 bases. CDR3 size: 18 residues. J gave up 2 bases and V 3 bases, and 8 bases lay outside the gene matches. The germline V gene has CDR1 SNHLY and CDR2 FYNNEI. The CDR3 is CASSDPGTSGIFTDTQYF. CDR3 sequence (DNA): TGTGCCAGCAGTGACCCCGGGACTAGCGGGATTTTCACAGATACGCAGTATTTT.

V usage is TRBV7-6 and J usage is TRBJ2-1; 13 bases are shared with TRBD2. Germline CDR1 SGHVS, CDR2 FNYEAQ. After removal of 5 bases from V and 5 bases from J, the junction contained 9 bases not matched to a gene. CDR3 length: 17 residues. CDR3 residues: CASSKRTSGSVDNEQFF. The CDR3 DNA follows: TGTGCCAGCAGCAAAAGGACTAGCGGGAGTGTCGACAATGAGCAGTTCTTC.

The chain links TRBV27 to TRBJ2-5; D not certain. Matching the DNA end better, TRBJ2-7 makes the J call doubtful. The CDR3 spans 13 residues. Germline CDR1 is MNHEY and CDR2 is SMNVEV (reference sequence). Written as DNA, the CDR3 is TGTGCCAGCAGTTTATCTGCCTCCTACGAGCAGTACTTC. Translation gives CASSLSASYEQYF.

The V gene is TRBV28, the J gene TRBJ2-3; 9 nucleotides align to TRBD2. Germline V gene data show CDR1 as MDHEN and CDR2 as SYDVKM. V trimming: 0 bases; J trimming: 1 base; junction bases outside the gene matches: 5. This CDR3 is 17 amino acids long. The CDR3 coding sequence is TGTGCCAGCAGTTTATGCGTAGCGGGAGCGGGCACAGATACGCAGTATTTT. Translated, it gives CASSLCVAGAGTDTQYF.

The chain uses TRBV2 and TRBJ1-5; no reliable D call. This CDR3 is 15 amino acids long. The germline V gene encodes CDR1 SNHLY and CDR2 FYNNEI. V lost 6 bases and J 0 bases, leaving 12 bases between the germline ends. The CDR3 protein is CASSGRTDSNQPQHF. Written as DNA, the CDR3 is TGTGCCAGCAGCGGGAGGACGGATAGCAATCAGCCCCAGCATTTT.

The chain is built from TRBV27 and TRBJ2-3, with a weak D call TRBD2 (5 bases). The CDR3 sequence is 16 residues long. With 6 bases removed from V and 4 bases from J, the gap between germline ends came to 20 bases. Germline values: CDR1 MNHEY, CDR2 SMNVEV (reference sequence). This CDR3 is CASRRMGQLGADTQYF. CDR3 nucleotide sequence: TGTGCCAGCAGGCGAATGGGCCAGCTGGGAGCAGATACGCAGTATTTT.

This sequence joins TRBV28 and TRBJ2-3; a possible D gene is TRBD2 (5 bases). V lost 2 bases and J lost 1, with 13 bases in between. The CDR3 contains 16 residues. Germline V gene lookup returns CDR1 MDHEN and CDR2 SYDVKM. CDR3 nucleotides: TGTGCCAGCAGTTTAAAGTTTGAACTAGGCACAGATACGCAGTATTTT. This translates into CASSLKFELGTDTQYF.

The gene calls are TRBV27 and TRBJ1-5; D may be TRBD1 (5 bases). There are 15 residues in the CDR3. Trimming cost V 2 bases and J 4 bases, with 12 bases left between them. Germline CDR1 and CDR2: MNHEY and SMNVEV (reference sequence). CDR3: CASSLGSRGNQPQHF. As DNA, the CDR3 is TGTGCCAGCAGTTTAGGATCGCGGGGGAATCAGCCCCAGCATTTT.